This is a list of T cell receptor beta chains from one sample in a study of cytomegalovirus exposure and HLA in healthy donors. Libraries were prepared by immunoSEQ multiplex PCR; TCRdb keeps only in-frame clonotypes and omits some of them. The table includes 90,000 to 140,000 clones, over 70% detected once. Input material: PBMCs. Every receptor here comes from a male donor in good health and CMV-seronegative. Each CDR3 is given with its conserved first and last residue. D genes are given only for firm matches. Rows give clone size only sometimes, using once, few, many, or a class for an expanded clone.

cdr3_nt,cdr3_aa,clone_size,j_call,v_call,cdr3_length,d_call
TGTGCCAGCAGCGCGGTACAGGGGGGAAGCTTTGGGCAGTACTTC,CASSAVQGGSFGQYF,few,TRBJ2-7,TRBV5-6,15,TRBD1
TGTGCCAGCAGCGTAGCCGCGGGAGGGCCTGGGACCGGGGAGCTGTTTTTT,CASSVAAGGPGTGELFF,NA,TRBJ2-2,TRBV9,17,TRBD2
TGTGCCAGCAGCCCCGGACAGGGTGGCTCTGGAAACACCATATATTTT,CASSPGQGGSGNTIYF,NA,TRBJ1-3,TRBV5-5,16,TRBD1
TGTGCCAGCAGTTCTGGACTAGATCTCGATACGCAGTATTTT,CASSSGLDLDTQYF,NA,TRBJ2-3,TRBV27,14,TRBD2
TGTGCTAGTGGGTTCGGGTACGAGCAGTACTTC,CASGFGYEQYF,NA,TRBJ2-7,TRBV12-5,11,NA
TGTGCCAGCAGCTTAGACCAGAGGGACATTCAGTACTTC,CASSLDQRDIQYF,NA,TRBJ2-4,TRBV11-2,13,NA
TGTGCCAGCAGTTTATACACCGGGACAGGGGCTGAAGCTTTCTTT,CASSLYTGTGAEAFF,NA,TRBJ1-1,TRBV28,15,TRBD1
TGTGCCAGCAGTGAAGCGGCCCCTTCCACCATATATTTT,CASSEAAPSTIYF,NA,TRBJ1-3,TRBV6-1,13,NA
TGTGCCTGGAGTTCTGGGACAGGGGATTACTACGAGCAGTACTTC,CAWSSGTGDYYEQYF,NA,TRBJ2-7,TRBV30,15,TRBD1
TGTGCCAGCTCACCAATCGGACTAGCGGGAAGGTACGAGCAGTACTTC,CASSPIGLAGRYEQYF,NA,TRBJ2-7,TRBV18,16,TRBD2
TGTGCCAGCAGTTCCCTCCGACAGGGGCGACACTTC,CASSSLRQGRHF,NA,TRBJ2-7,TRBV6-6,12,TRBD1
TGTGCCAGCAGCCGGGACAGGGAAGGCTATGAGCAGTTCTTC,CASSRDREGYEQFF,NA,TRBJ2-1,TRBV7-2,14,TRBD1
TGTGCCAGCAGCGTCCCTAGCGTAATTACGAAGACCCAGTACTTC,CASSVPSVITKTQYF,NA,TRBJ2-5,TRBV11-2,15,NA
TGTGCCAGCAGCTTTACATCGGGCACTGAAGCTTTCTTT,CASSFTSGTEAFF,NA,TRBJ1-1,TRBV5-5,13,NA
TGTGCCACCACTGATTCCGGGCAGGGGAATGAAAAACTGTTTTTT,CATTDSGQGNEKLFF,NA,TRBJ1-4,TRBV6-5,15,NA
TGTGCCAGCACAGGTCGTTTCCCCTACAATGAGCAGTTCTTC,CASTGRFPYNEQFF,few,TRBJ2-1,TRBV6-1,14,NA
TGTGCCAGTAGTGGACAGGGACGAACCTACAATGAGCAGTTCTTC,CASSGQGRTYNEQFF,NA,TRBJ2-1,TRBV19,15,TRBD1
TGTGCCAGCAGGAAGCTTGGGATGGGAGGGCCGGTAGGAGATACGCAGTATTTT,CASRKLGMGGPVGDTQYF,few,TRBJ2-3,TRBV5-8,18,TRBD2
TGTGCCAGCACCTCGAGGGGGCAGCGGCTAGCGGGAGACTACAATGAGCAGTTCTTC,CASTSRGQRLAGDYNEQFF,NA,TRBJ2-1,TRBV13,19,TRBD2
TGTGCCAGCAGTTTTCAGGGGGCGAACTATGGCTACACCTTC,CASSFQGANYGYTF,NA,TRBJ1-2,TRBV28,14,TRBD1
TGCGCCAGCAGTGAAGGGGTATTAGAGACCCAGTACTTC,CASSEGVLETQYF,NA,TRBJ2-5,TRBV10-2,13,NA
TGTGCCATCAGGGAGAGGGGGACAGATACGCAGTATTTT,CAIRERGTDTQYF,NA,TRBJ2-3,TRBV10-3,13,NA
TGTGCCAGCTCACCACAGGAAGCGGGCACAGATACGCAGTATTTT,CASSPQEAGTDTQYF,NA,TRBJ2-3,TRBV18,15,NA
TGCAGCGTTGAAGATCGGGGTGATAACTATGGCTACACCTTC,CSVEDRGDNYGYTF,NA,TRBJ1-2,TRBV29-1,14,NA
TGTGCCAGCAGCTCGATTGACAGGAACACTGAAGCTTTCTTT,CASSSIDRNTEAFF,many,TRBJ1-1,TRBV11-3,14,NA
TGCGCCAGCGTTAGCGGGAGTCGTTTCAATGAGCAGTTCTTC,CASVSGSRFNEQFF,NA,TRBJ2-1,TRBV5-1,14,TRBD2
TGTGCCAGCAGTGCGGGACTAGCGGGAGTCAATGAGCAGTTCTTC,CASSAGLAGVNEQFF,NA,TRBJ2-1,TRBV28,15,TRBD2
TGTGCCAGTAGTCGGGCGAACACCGGGGAGCTGTTTTTT,CASSRANTGELFF,once,TRBJ2-2,TRBV19,13,NA
TGTGCCACCAGCAGGGACAGGGGAAGAGGGGCTTTCTTT,CATSRDRGRGAFF,NA,TRBJ1-1,TRBV15,13,TRBD1
TGTGCCAGCAGCTTAGACAGGGTCGCCCACGAGCAGTACTTC,CASSLDRVAHEQYF,NA,TRBJ2-7,TRBV11-2,14,NA
TGTGCCAGTAGTACTACAGGGGGCGCGGGGCCTGGAAACACCATATATTTT,CASSTTGGAGPGNTIYF,NA,TRBJ1-3,TRBV19,17,TRBD1